Sequencing of this T cell receptor beta chain was carried out in a study of T cell repertoires in cytomegalovirus infection. Germline loops: CDR1 MGHRA, CDR2 YSYEKL. Trimming cost V 5 bases and J 6 bases, with 13 bases left between them. This CDR3 contains 13 residues. TCRdb used MiXCR to reprocess the reads, holding one entry per CDR3 protein. The repertoire holds some 900,000 distinct CDR3 sequences, about 30% seen once, with roughly 12% in the top ten. This clonotype turned up a few times. As yet, its antigen is unknown. Study-wide results and limits: The study identified carriers of CMV plus the relevant HLA from cumulative public TCR beta family frequency. HLA-C-restricted, CMV-specific TCR beta clonotypes were dominant ex vivo.

The chain is built from TRBV4-1 and TRBJ2-5; D remains unclear. The receptor's source is a human donor in good health (CMV status not recorded). Some clones in this sample may be carry-over from other donors' samples. The material was cultured CD8+ T cells from PBMCs, obtained from culture after CMV antigen stimulation. CDR3 bases: TGCGCCAGCAGCGACAAGGTGGGGAAGACCCAGTACTTC. It yields the protein CASSDKVGKTQYF.